The clone carrying this T cell receptor (beta chain) has more than one count but fewer than ten. One entry per CDR3 protein results from TCRdb running MiXCR on the RT-PCR reads. The sample lists around 700,000 distinct CDR3 sequences, 14% occurring once. The origin of this receptor is a female donor in good health, serving as a healthy control. The specimen sequenced was memory CD4+ T cells from blood.

This CDR3 reads CASSKTSRGGELFF. As DNA, the CDR3 is TGTGCCAGCAGCAAGACTAGTAGGGGCGGGGAGCTGTTTTTT. The chain carries TRBV6-2 or TRBV6-3 and TRBJ2-2, with D perhaps TRBD2 (6 bases). Trimming removed 6 bases from V and 7 bases from J, with 15 bases in between. The V gene's germline CDR1 is MNHEY and CDR2 SVGEGT. This CDR3 contains 14 residues.